Presented here are 21 T cell receptor beta chains from one specimen sequenced in a study of shared clonotypes between healthy human individuals. The data were produced by immunoSEQ multiplex PCR, yet TCRdb's version contains in-frame clones alone and is incomplete. Of fewer than 550,000 clones detected, around 79% appear once; the ten largest clones hold approximately 13%. The source material was PBMCs. Receptors originate from a woman aged 40-49 years in good health. Some clones in this sample may be carry-over from other donors' samples.

With respect to this clone: The sample carries other DNA sequences with the same CDR3. V is TRBV30 and J is TRBJ2-2; no clear D. Trimming stripped 3 bases from V and 1 base from J, with 3 bases between. The CDR3 totals 12 residues. Germline V gene lookup returns CDR1 GTSNPN and CDR2 SVGIG (reference sequence). CDR3 bases: TGTGCCTGGAGGCTGAACACCGGGGAGCTGTTTTTT. Translating it yields CAWRLNTGELFF.

The CDR3 bases are TGTGCCAGCAGCTTGTTGGACAGTGTGCCCTCTGGGGCCAACGTCCTGACTTTC. This sequence encodes CASSLLDSVPSGANVLTF. The rearrangement uses TRBV5-6 and TRBJ2-6, with D possibly TRBD1 on 6 matching bases. The germline V and J ends were trimmed by 1 base and 0 bases, with 14 bases remaining between them. The CDR3 runs to 18 residues. CDR1 is SGHDT, CDR2 YYEEEE, per germline.

The V gene is TRBV27, the J gene TRBJ2-1; 10 bases line up with TRBD2. CDR3 length equals 15 residues. The V and J ends lost 5 bases and 7 bases, in that order; junction bases with no gene match: 8. Germline V gene data show CDR1 as MNHEY and CDR2 as SMNVEV (reference sequence). The CDR3 coding sequence is TGTGCCAGCAGTCGAAGCGGGAGGGCCGGGAATGAGCAGTTCTTC. It specifies CASSRSGRAGNEQFF.

There are many counts of this clone. This chain links TRBV7-2 with TRBJ2-3; D gene ambiguous. This CDR3 contains 15 residues. Germline V CDR1 and CDR2: SGHTA, FQGNSA. V was pared by 4 bases and J by 3 bases, with 14 bases between. The CDR3 sequence is CASSYFSGPTDTQYF. The CDR3 coding sequence is TGTGCCAGCAGCTACTTTTCGGGTCCTACAGATACGCAGTATTTT.

In its sample, this clone was seen a few times. This chain links TRBV4-2 with TRBJ2-3; D unresolved. The CDR3 is made up of 15 amino acids. The V gene's germline CDR1 is LGHNA and CDR2 YNFKEQ. Trimming pared 1 base from V and 3 bases from J, leaving 11 bases between. The CDR3 loop is CASSQGPYKTDTQYF. In DNA form, the CDR3 reads TGTGCCAGCAGCCAAGGGCCCTATAAAACAGATACGCAGTATTTT.

This clone turned up a few times. The rearrangement links TRBV18 to TRBJ2-1; 13 bases line up with TRBD2. CDR3 length: 15 residues. With 7 bases clipped from V and 8 bases from J, the junction kept 8 bases outside the gene matches. Germline values: CDR1 KGHSH, CDR2 LQKENI. DNA for the CDR3: TGTGCCAGCTACCTGACTAGCGGGAGGTCGGATGAGCAGTTCTTC. This sequence encodes CASYLTSGRSDEQFF.

This clone appeared many times. The rearrangement joins TRBV6-4 to TRBJ2-1, with 8 bases identical to TRBD2. After removal of 0 bases from V and 9 bases from J, the junction contained 7 bases not matched to a gene. The CDR3 spans 15 residues. Germline-derived CDR1 and CDR2 are MRHNA and SNTAGT. The CDR3 region has the DNA TGTGCCAGCAGTGACTCCGGGACTAGTTCGGGTGAGCAGTTCTTC. Amino acids: CASSDSGTSSGEQFF.

The chain joins TRBV11-2 to TRBJ1-1, with a possible D match to TRBD1 (6 bases). The V and J ends lost 2 bases and 6 bases respectively, with 13 bases between them. This CDR3 comprises 14 residues. The germline CDR1 and CDR2 sequences are SGHAT and FQNNGV. The CDR3 sequence: CASSLSTGLPEAFF. CDR3 nucleotides: TGTGCCAGCAGCTTATCAACAGGGTTACCTGAAGCTTTCTTT.

The chain uses TRBV23-1 and TRBJ1-5; maybe TRBD1 (6 bases). TRBV23-1 is annotated as an ORF whose role is uncertain. This CDR3 comprises 17 residues. Trimming left V 0 bases short and J 0 bases short, with 12 bases between. The CDR3 DNA is TGCGCCAGCAGTCAATCTAGGGGGTTTTATAGCAATCAGCCCCAGCATTTT. As protein: CASSQSRGFYSNQPQHF.

In DNA, the CDR3 is TGTGCCAGCAGCGTAGCTCTCTCCCCTGTATACGAGCAGTACTTC. It codes for CASSVALSPVYEQYF. J is TRBJ2-7 and V is TRBV9; D unclear. The CDR3 spans 15 residues. V gave up 0 bases and J gave up 4 bases, with 14 bases separating them. Germline V lookup: CDR1 SGDLS, CDR2 YYNGEE.

This clone has ten or more counts. The chain links TRBV30 to TRBJ1-4; D might be TRBD1 (6 bases). Germline assignment: CDR1 GTSNPN and CDR2 SVGIG (reference sequence). Trimming left V 1 base short and J 4 bases short, with 13 bases between. The CDR3 has 15 amino acids. CDR3 nucleotide sequence: TGTGCCTGGAGTGGTGGACAGCTTGATAATGAAAAACTGTTTTTT. This codes for CAWSGGQLDNEKLFF.

This chain joins TRBV7-9 and TRBJ2-1, with D tentatively TRBD2 (5 bases). Germline-derived CDR1 and CDR2 are SEHNR and FQNEAQ (reference sequence). V was pared by 1 base and J by 8 bases, with 9 bases between. The length of the CDR3 is 13 residues. CDR3 sequence reads: CASSLGDGDEQFF. Written as DNA, the CDR3 is TGTGCCAGCAGCTTAGGCGACGGGGATGAGCAGTTCTTC. The full variable domain, with the rest looked up from reference TRBV7-9 and TRBJ2-1, is DTGVSQNPRHKITKRGQNVTFRCDPISEHNRLYWYRQTLGQGPEFLTYFQNEAQLEKSRLLSDRFSAERPKGSFSTLEIQRTEQGDSAMYLCASSLGDGDEQFFGPGTRLTVL.

The CDR3, as DNA: TGTGCCAGCAGCCCCTTAGCGGGAGGTATAACCGGGGAGCTGTTTTTT. Protein: CASSPLAGGITGELFF. The chain links TRBV7-3 to TRBJ2-2, with 10 bases fitting TRBD2. Trimming removed 5 bases from V and 5 bases from J; junction bases left unmatched: 8. CDR3 length equals 16 residues. The germline V gene has CDR1 SGHTA and CDR2 FQGTGA.

The chain recombines TRBV7-6 with TRBJ2-1; 9 positions match TRBD1. Germline CDR1 SGHVS, CDR2 FNYEAQ. The CDR3 consists of 16 residues. J lost 4 bases, V lost 3 bases, and 7 bases had no gene match. CDR3 region: CASSLSGTGTYNEQFF. The CDR3 DNA sequence: TGTGCCAGCAGCTTGTCCGGGACAGGGACGTACAATGAGCAGTTCTTC.

The V gene is TRBV4-2, the J gene TRBJ1-1; no definite D call. V dropped 3 bases and J dropped 1 base, with 9 bases sitting between them. This CDR3 region has 14 residues. From germline, CDR1 is LGHNA and CDR2 YNFKEQ. CDR3: CASSQDHKNTEAFF. The CDR3 DNA is TGTGCCAGCAGCCAGGATCATAAGAACACTGAAGCTTTCTTT.

This clone was counted between two and nine times. J is TRBJ2-7 and V is TRBV10-3; 9 bases match TRBD2. V dropped 3 bases and J dropped 3; count of bases not matched to a gene: 6. This CDR3 is built from 15 residues. The germline CDR1 and CDR2 sequences are ENHRY and SYGVKD. CDR3 sequence reads: CAISDPGLAIYEQYF. The CDR3 bases are TGTGCCATCAGTGACCCGGGACTAGCAATCTACGAGCAGTACTTC.

V gene TRBV7-2 combines with J gene TRBJ1-5, with TRBD1 matching 9 bases. The CDR3 extends over 16 amino acids. After removal of 5 bases from V and 4 bases from J, the junction contained 9 bases not matched to a gene. Germline CDR1 is SGHTA and CDR2 is FQGNSA. The CDR3 here is CASSLTPGQGNQPQHF. CDR3 nucleotide sequence: TGTGCCAGCAGCCTCACTCCTGGACAGGGGAATCAGCCCCAGCATTTT.

The gene calls are TRBV10-2 and TRBJ2-5; TRBD2 matches at 9 bases. The last part of the DNA fits TRBJ2-7 better; the J call may be wrong. This CDR3 has 17 residues. Germline CDR1 is WSHSY and CDR2 is SAAADI. In nucleotides, the CDR3 is TGCGCCAGCAGTGATCCCCGGACTAGCGCGAGCTCCTACGAGCAGTACTTC. Its translation: CASSDPRTSASSYEQYF.

The V gene is TRBV10-3, the J gene TRBJ1-1; D is ambiguous. This CDR3 comprises 14 residues. Trimming removed 2 bases from V and 1 base from J, with 8 bases in between. The germline V gene has CDR1 ENHRY and CDR2 SYGVKD. CDR3 loop: CAISENPQNTEAFF. The CDR3 bases are TGTGCCATCAGTGAGAACCCACAGAACACTGAAGCTTTCTTT.

This rearrangement joins TRBV6-5 to TRBJ2-7; perhaps TRBD2 as D (5 bases). The CDR3 totals 15 residues. V lost 2 bases and J lost 0, with 11 bases in between. Per the germline V gene, CDR1 is MNHEY and CDR2 is SVGAGI. The DNA for the CDR3 is TGTGCCAGCAGTTACGGGAGAATGGGCTCCTACGAGCAGTACTTC. As protein: CASSYGRMGSYEQYF.

In the case of this clone: The junction differs from germline at one of its ends, possibly a read error. The chain carries TRBV27 and TRBJ1-2, with D perhaps TRBD1 (6 bases). In germline, CDR1 is MNHEY, CDR2 SMNVEV (reference sequence). The CDR3 length is 14 residues. DNA for the CDR3: TGTGCCAGCAGTTTACACGATCGGGGGGGCAGCCGAAGCTTC. Its translation: CASSLHDRGGSRSF.